A selection of T cell receptor beta chains follows, all from one sample in a study of cytomegalovirus exposure and HLA in healthy donors. Sequencing used immunoSEQ multiplex PCR; TCRdb keeps in-frame clones, though not all of them. The table lists about 140,000 clones, over 75% of them singletons, with about 0.51% in the top ten. Sample: PBMCs. The receptors come from a woman aged 40 to 50 in good health and CMV-seronegative. CDR3s include the opening cysteine and the closing phenylalanine or tryptophan. A D gene is named only where the DNA matches it firmly. A row's size may be missing; if present it is once, few, many or a size class.

J: TRBJ2-7; V: TRBV2; length: 15; size: .; D: TRBD1; DNA: TGTGCCAGCCTAACCCCCGGGACAGGGGGGAACGAGCAGTACTTC; CDR3: CASLTPGTGGNEQYF
J: TRBJ2-7; V: TRBV19; length: 15; size: once; D: TRBD2; DNA: TGTGCCAGTAGTCCGGGGACTAGCGGGAGGTACGAGCAGTACTTC; CDR3: CASSPGTSGRYEQYF
J: TRBJ2-5; V: TRBV7-3; length: 14; size: .; D: TRBD1; DNA: TGTGCCAGCAGCTTCCAGGGGGCAGGGGAGACCCAGTACTTC; CDR3: CASSFQGAGETQYF
J: TRBJ2-5; V: TRBV6-5; length: 13; size: .; D: TRBD2; DNA: TGTGCCAGCAACGGGGGGTCTCAAGAGACCCAGTACTTC; CDR3: CASNGGSQETQYF
J: TRBJ2-5; V: TRBV5-1; length: 16; size: .; D: TRBD2; DNA: TGCGCCAGCAGCCTCGGGACTAGCGGGAGTCGGGAGACCCAGTACTTC; CDR3: CASSLGTSGSRETQYF
J: TRBJ2-5; V: TRBV9; length: 17; size: few; D: TRBD2; DNA: TGTGCCAGCAGCCGTTCCCCGGGACTAGCGGGACAGGAGACCCAGTACTTC; CDR3: CASSRSPGLAGQETQYF
J: TRBJ2-7; V: TRBV18; length: 14; size: .; D: TRBD1; DNA: TGTGCCAGCTCACCAACCGGGACAGATTACGAGCAGTACTTC; CDR3: CASSPTGTDYEQYF
J: TRBJ1-1; V: TRBV29-1; length: 13; size: .; D: .; DNA: TGCAGCGTTGATGATGGGGAGCACACTGAAGCTTTCTTT; CDR3: CSVDDGEHTEAFF
J: TRBJ1-1; V: TRBV29-1; length: 10; size: .; D: .; DNA: TGCAGCGTTGGGGAGACTGAAGCTTTCTTT; CDR3: CSVGETEAFF
J: TRBJ2-2; V: TRBV28; length: 17; size: .; D: TRBD2; DNA: TGTGCCAGCAGTTTTAGGCTAGCGGTGCGAAACACCGGGGAGCTGTTTTTT; CDR3: CASSFRLAVRNTGELFF
J: TRBJ2-5; V: TRBV5-5; length: 14; size: .; D: .; DNA: TGTGCCAGCAGCACCACAGAGTACCAAGAGACCCAGTACTTC; CDR3: CASSTTEYQETQYF
J: TRBJ1-1; V: TRBV28; length: 13; size: .; D: .; DNA: TGTGCCAGCAGTTCCCAGATGAACACTGAAGCTTTCTTT; CDR3: CASSSQMNTEAFF
J: TRBJ2-1; V: TRBV4-1; length: 16; size: .; D: TRBD1; DNA: TGCGCCAGCAGCCGAGAACGACAGGGGTCCTACAATGAGCAGTTCTTC; CDR3: CASSRERQGSYNEQFF
J: TRBJ1-5; V: TRBV11-2; length: 16; size: .; D: TRBD1; DNA: TGTGCCAGCAGCTTATCCGGGACAGGGGGGAATCAGCCCCAGCATTTT; CDR3: CASSLSGTGGNQPQHF
J: TRBJ1-5; V: TRBV30; length: 13; size: .; D: .; DNA: TGTGCCTGGAGTGTACACAGGGACCAGCCCCAGCATTTT; CDR3: CAWSVHRDQPQHF
J: TRBJ2-7; V: TRBV4-3; length: 15; size: few; D: TRBD2; DNA: TGCGCCAGCAGCCAAGCGGGGGGGGGCTCCTACGAGCAGTACTTC; CDR3: CASSQAGGGSYEQYF
J: TRBJ2-1; V: TRBV6-1; length: 14; size: .; D: TRBD2; DNA: TGTGCCAGCAGTCGTAGCGGGAACGACAATGAGCAGTTCTTC; CDR3: CASSRSGNDNEQFF
J: TRBJ2-7; V: TRBV10-3; length: 12; size: many; D: .; DNA: TGTGCCATCAGTGAATCAGGCTACGAGCAGTACTTC; CDR3: CAISESGYEQYF
J: TRBJ1-6; V: TRBV28; length: 12; size: few; D: .; DNA: TGTGCCAGCAGTGCCGGGAATTCACCCCTCCACTTT; CDR3: CASSAGNSPLHF
J: TRBJ2-1; V: TRBV2; length: 12; size: .; D: TRBD2; DNA: TGTGCCAGCGGGGAGGGTCACAATGAGCAGTTCTTC; CDR3: CASGEGHNEQFF
J: TRBJ2-5; V: TRBV5-1; length: 14; size: .; D: .; DNA: TGCGCCAGCAGCACCGGAGGTGTGGGGGAGACCCAGTACTTC; CDR3: CASSTGGVGETQYF
J: TRBJ2-1; V: TRBV4-2; length: 15; size: .; D: .; DNA: TGTGCCAGCGGCGGAGTCAGTGATAGCTACAATGAGCAGTTCTTC; CDR3: CASGGVSDSYNEQFF
J: TRBJ2-2; V: TRBV25-1; length: 14; size: .; D: TRBD1; DNA: TGTGCCAGCTCGGGACAGCTTAACACCGGGGAGCTGTTTTTT; CDR3: CASSGQLNTGELFF
J: TRBJ1-2; V: TRBV27; length: 15; size: .; D: .; DNA: TGTGCCAGCAGTTTATCGCGGACAGCCGAGCATGGCTACACCTTC; CDR3: CASSLSRTAEHGYTF
J: TRBJ2-3; V: TRBV5-1; length: 14; size: .; D: .; DNA: TGCGCCAGCAGCTTCCAGCGGAGCACAGATACGCAGTATTTT; CDR3: CASSFQRSTDTQYF
J: TRBJ1-5; V: TRBV18; length: 16; size: .; D: .; DNA: TGTGCCAGCTCCCCAAGCCAGCCTAGTAGCAATCAGCCCCAGCATTTT; CDR3: CASSPSQPSSNQPQHF
J: TRBJ2-6; V: TRBV19; length: 17; size: .; D: .; DNA: TGTGCCAGTACCTTGGGTAGCGGTTGGTCTGGGGCCAACGTCCTGACTTTC; CDR3: CASTLGSGWSGANVLTF
J: TRBJ1-2; V: TRBV7-9; length: 12; size: .; D: .; DNA: TGTTCCAGCAGCCCCGCAGGATATGGCTACACCTTC; CDR3: CSSSPAGYGYTF
J: TRBJ2-7; V: TRBV6-6; length: 14; size: .; D: TRBD1; DNA: TGTGCCAGCAGTTACTCGACAGGGGTGGGCGAGCAGTACTTC; CDR3: CASSYSTGVGEQYF
J: TRBJ2-2; V: TRBV27; length: 14; size: .; D: .; DNA: TGTGCCAGCAGCCCCGGACAGATCACCGGGGAGCTGTTTTTT; CDR3: CASSPGQITGELFF
J: TRBJ2-7; V: TRBV5-5; length: 15; size: .; D: .; DNA: TGTGCCAGCAGCCTGATTCCGGGGAGTTCCTACGAGCAGTACTTC; CDR3: CASSLIPGSSYEQYF
J: TRBJ2-3; V: TRBV6-5; length: 15; size: .; D: .; DNA: TGTGCCAGCAGTTACTCACAGTCGAACACAGATACGCAGTATTTT; CDR3: CASSYSQSNTDTQYF